This record covers a single T cell receptor (beta chain). The record originates from a study of blood T cell repertoires in COVID-19. Across the study: Sites across the United States, Italy and Spain contributed samples from acute and convalescent COVID-19. Sample material is recorded as cDNA or gDNA derived from T cells, B-cell-depleted T cells, or PBMCs.

Under the authors' procedure: Reference gene primer amplification gave estimated nucleated cell counts. Clones were sequenced by immunoSEQ multiplex PCR, and TCRdb holds only the in-frame ones, with some missing. Clone size and V and J calls were adopted from that table, with D and trimming inferred from the DNA. The sample contains some 490,000 clones, roughly 85% of which appear only once. CDR1 SGHRS and CDR2 YFSETQ come from the germline V gene. This CDR3 spans 15 amino acids. The V end was cut by 3 bases, the J end by 2 bases, with 15 bases between. The chain is built from TRBV5-1 and TRBJ2-7; D perhaps matches TRBD1 (6 bases). What was sequenced was peripheral blood. The TCR sequence derives from a human donor in a cohort sampled during active COVID-19. CDR3 sequence reads: CASSSGPEGAYEQYF. The DNA for the CDR3 is TGCGCCAGCAGCTCCGGGCCTGAGGGGGCCTACGAGCAGTACTTC.